This T cell receptor beta chain originates from a study of T cell repertoires in cytomegalovirus infection. Study context: Public TCR beta signatures were indicative of both CMV infection and a matching HLA type.

This clonotype was seen at least ten times. Its target is not known. Study-level findings and limits: CMV carriers with the relevant HLA were identified by cumulative public TCR beta family frequency. HLA-C-restricted CMV clonotypes gave the most frequent clonotype in two of eight donors.

From the reads, TCRdb called clonotypes with MiXCR, one entry per CDR3 protein. The sample lists around 450,000 distinct CDR3 sequences, 10% to 12% occurring once. This CDR3 is built from 15 residues. Germline assignment: CDR1 SEHNR and CDR2 FQNEAQ (reference sequence). V lost 5 bases, J lost 2 bases, and 14 bases lay in between. The clonotype was recovered from a human donor in good health (CMV status not recorded). Some clones in this sample may be carry-over from other donors' samples. The V gene is TRBV7-9, the J gene TRBJ2-3; D not resolved. The sample was PBMCs. CDR3 region: CASSPGQTLTDTQYF. CDR3 DNA: TGTGCCAGCAGCCCAGGCCAAACCCTCACAGATACGCAGTATTTT.